This record looks at one TCR beta chain sequence and its context. This sample is part of a study of PD-1 blockade in classical Hodgkin lymphoma. The time point here: cycle 4 day 1 (C4D1), after 6 weeks of nivolumab. The patients all showed relapse after autologous stem cell transplantation, while their brentuximab vedotin exposure varied. Profiled with immunoSEQ multiplex PCR; TCRdb holds only in-frame clones, not every one. The data hold more than 85,000 clones, with more than 70% observed a single time. This CDR3 has 14 residues. The germline gives CDR1 SNHLY, CDR2 FYNNEI. V lost 7 bases to trimming and J lost 2 bases; unmatched junction nucleotides: 7.

The specimen was peripheral blood mononuclear cells (PBMCs), collected before the fourth cycle of nivolumab. This sequence was found in a human donor with classical Hodgkin lymphoma. The chain employs TRBV2 and TRBJ2-5, with 7 positions matching TRBD1. The CDR3 sequence: CASTDVGQQETQYF. DNA of the CDR3: TGTGCCAGCACCGACGTGGGACAGCAAGAGACCCAGTACTTC.